Sequencing of this T cell receptor beta chain was carried out in a study of shared clonotypes between healthy human individuals. With 4 bases clipped from V and 9 bases from J, the junction kept 0 bases outside the gene matches. Germline CDR1 is DFQATT and CDR2 is SNEGSKA (reference sequence). There are 10 residues in the CDR3. Assay used: immunoSEQ multiplex PCR; TCRdb lists only in-frame clones, some missing. The sample has more than 2,000,000 clones, more than 90% seen once. The J gene is TRBJ2-1, the V gene TRBV20-1; 7 positions agree with TRBD1. The sample was naive CD4+ T cells sorted from blood. Subset meaning: CD45RA+ positively selected. This receptor was identified in a man younger than 35 in good health. As DNA, the CDR3 is TGCAGTGCTACAGGGGGTGAGCAGTTCTTC. This codes for CSATGGEQFF.